The next 22 T cell receptor beta chains were all read from a single sample in a study of T cell changes during pregnancy in multiple sclerosis. Sequencing was performed with immunoSEQ multiplex PCR; in TCRdb, only in-frame clones are kept and a portion is missing. The sample has some 47,000 clones; approximately 96% are singletons. Sequenced here: peripheral blood, sampled in the second trimester of pregnancy. These receptors all come from a female donor with multiple sclerosis, enrolled in a pregnancy study.

This chain links TRBV7-9 with TRBJ1-2; 7 bases line up with TRBD1. Looked up from germline, CDR1 is SEHNR and CDR2 is FQNEAQ (reference sequence). The junction had 10 bases not matched to a gene; V was cut back by 8 bases and J by 7 bases. The length of the CDR3 is 13 residues. The CDR3 DNA sequence: TGTGCCAGCTCCTCGGAGAGGGGGCTTGGCTACACCTTC. Residues: CASSSERGLGYTF.

Only a few counts were recorded for this clone. V and J are TRBV4-1 and TRBJ1-3; D is unclear. The V end was cut by 0 bases, the J end by 4 bases, with 10 bases between. This CDR3 spans 15 amino acids. CDR1 MGHRA and CDR2 YSYEKL come from the germline V gene. The CDR3: CASSQEGRSGNTIYF. CDR3 sequence (DNA): TGCGCCAGCAGCCAAGAAGGGAGGTCAGGAAACACCATATATTTT.

This clone was seen only once. The V call is TRBV7-8, the J call TRBJ1-1; 7 bases match TRBD1. Germline-derived CDR1 and CDR2 are SGHVS and FQNEAQ. Trimming cost V 8 bases and J 3 bases; bases outside gene matches: 18. The CDR3 consists of 17 residues. The CDR3 nucleotides are TGTGCCAGCGGTGTCCAGGGGGTGGGATTGGGGGACACTGAAGCTTTCTTT. It codes for CASGVQGVGLGDTEAFF.

This clone has only one observation. This chain connects TRBV5-4 to TRBJ2-3; D is undetermined. Per the germline V gene, CDR1 is SGHNT and CDR2 is YYREEE (reference sequence). CDR3 size: 14 residues. Trimming took 1 base from V and 4 from J, leaving 10 bases between them. Written as DNA, the CDR3 is TGTGCCAGCAGCTTGAAAGCGTCGGCAGATACGCAGTATTTT. Amino acids: CASSLKASADTQYF.

This clone came up once. This chain joins TRBV11-3 and TRBJ1-1; D ambiguous. CDR1 and CDR2 from the germline V gene are SGHNT and YENEEA. The CDR3 spans 13 residues. V was trimmed by 1 base and J by 5 bases, leaving 8 bases between them. The DNA of the CDR3 is TGTGCCAGCAGCTTAGGCGGGAAAACTGAAGCTTTCTTT. Residues: CASSLGGKTEAFF. Full variable domain (rest looked up from reference TRBV11-3 and TRBJ1-1): EAGVVQSPRYKIIEKKQPVAFWCNPISGHNTLYWYLQNLGQGPELLIRYENEEAVDDSQLPKDRFSAERLKGVDSTLKIQPAELGDSAVYLCASSLGGKTEAFFGQGTRLTVV.

This clone was counted a single time. The rearrangement links TRBV25-1 to TRBJ1-1; 8 bases are shared with TRBD1. This CDR3 is built from 13 residues. Germline CDR1 MGHDK, CDR2 SYGVNS. The ends lost 4 bases at V and 8 bases at J; junction bases unmatched: 6. The CDR3 loop is CASSADRGREAFF. Written as DNA, the CDR3 is TGTGCCAGCAGTGCAGACAGGGGAAGGGAAGCTTTCTTT.

The rearrangement uses TRBV30 and TRBJ1-2; D is undetermined. Trimming removed 0 bases at V and 2 bases at J, with 7 bases between. The V gene's germline CDR1 is GTSNPN and CDR2 SVGIG (reference sequence). There are 13 residues in the CDR3. The CDR3 region has the DNA TGTGCCTGGAGTGTAAGAGGGAACTATGGCTACACCTTC. Encoded protein: CAWSVRGNYGYTF.

The chain combines TRBV28 with TRBJ2-7, with TRBD2 matching over 7 bases. Germline CDR1 is MDHEN and CDR2 is SYDVKM. The V gene end was trimmed by 7 bases and the J gene end by 4 bases; junction bases not matched to a gene: 4. The length of the CDR3 is 12 residues. The DNA of the CDR3 is TGTGCCAGCACCGCCGGGGGGTACGAGCAGTACTTC. As protein: CASTAGGYEQYF.

The CDR3 region has the DNA TGTGCCAGCATGGGACAGCTTAGCTACGAGCAGTACTTC. Its translation: CASMGQLSYEQYF. The chain combines TRBV28 with TRBJ2-7; 7 nucleotides align to TRBD1. Germline V gives CDR1 MDHEN, CDR2 SYDVKM. This CDR3 contains 13 residues. With V trimmed by 7 bases and J by 3 bases, 6 bases remained unmatched.

The CDR3 reads CAISNNRVGSQETQYF. The CDR3 region has the DNA TGTGCCATCAGCAACAACAGGGTTGGGTCCCAAGAGACCCAGTACTTC. The chain joins TRBV10-3 to TRBJ2-5; TRBD1 might be the D (6 bases). The germline V gene has CDR1 ENHRY and CDR2 SYGVKD. The CDR3 is made up of 16 amino acids. Deletions cut 6 bases from V and 1 base from J, with 18 bases between.

The chain links TRBV2 to TRBJ1-3; perhaps TRBD1 as D (6 bases). This CDR3 has 13 amino acids. CDR1 is SNHLY and CDR2 is FYNNEI in the germline V gene. The V gene lost 6 bases and the J gene lost 5 bases, with 11 bases spanning the gap. CDR3 residues: CASSRDTRNTIYF. The CDR3 region has the DNA TGTGCCAGCAGCCGGGACACCAGAAACACCATATATTTT.

This chain links TRBV2 with TRBJ1-1; no firm D call. The length of the CDR3 is 12 residues. V was pared by 6 bases and J by 2 bases, with 7 bases between. Per the germline V gene, CDR1 is SNHLY and CDR2 is FYNNEI. CDR3 protein: CASRGGNTEAFF. In nucleotides, the CDR3 is TGTGCCAGCAGAGGCGGCAACACTGAAGCTTTCTTT.

This chain uses TRBV5-1 with TRBJ2-1, with 7 bases fitting TRBD2. This CDR3 spans 15 amino acids. J was trimmed by 5 bases and V by 1 base; bases with no gene match: 6. Germline-derived CDR1 and CDR2 are SGHRS and YFSETQ. DNA for the CDR3: TGCGCCAGCAGCTTGCAGGGAGGGGAAAACAATGAGCAGTTCTTC. It codes for CASSLQGGENNEQFF. The whole variable domain, filled in from reference TRBV5-1 and TRBJ2-1, reads KAGVTQTPRYLIKTRGQQVTLSCSPISGHRSVSWYQQTPGQGLQFLFEYFSETQRNKGNFPGRFSGRQFSNSRSEMNVSTLELGDSALYLCASSLQGGENNEQFFGPGTRLTVL.

This sequence joins TRBV6-5 and TRBJ2-7; 7 bases map to TRBD2. Germline trimming cut 5 bases from V and 6 bases from J; bases unmatched to any gene: 10. The CDR3 runs to 14 residues. Germline assignment: CDR1 MNHEY and CDR2 SVGAGI. The CDR3 DNA is TGTGCCAGCAGTCCCCGGCCTGGGGAGGGCGAGCAGTACTTC. Translation: CASSPRPGEGEQYF.

The chain couples TRBV7-9 to TRBJ1-1, with D perhaps TRBD1 (6 bases). The CDR3 runs to 15 residues. V gave up 4 bases and J gave up 5 bases, with 17 bases separating them. Germline V CDR1 and CDR2: SEHNR, FQNEAQ (reference sequence). The CDR3 sequence: CASSSLQGRATEAFF. The CDR3 DNA follows: TGTGCCAGCAGCTCTCTCCAGGGGCGAGCGACTGAAGCTTTCTTT.

The CDR3 reads CASSLVDRTYEQYF. The CDR3, as DNA: TGTGCCAGCAGCTTAGTGGACAGGACCTACGAGCAGTACTTC. The chain combines TRBV7-2 with TRBJ2-7; TRBD1 aligns across 7 bases. V trimming: 1 base; J trimming: 2 bases; junction bases outside the gene matches: 2. The V gene's germline CDR1 is SGHTA and CDR2 FQGNSA. The CDR3 is made up of 14 amino acids.

The chain couples TRBV11-3 to TRBJ2-3; D possibly corresponds to TRBD1 (5 bases). In germline, CDR1 is SGHNT, CDR2 YENEEA. This CDR3 is 16 amino acids long. Trimming stripped 5 bases from V and 2 bases from J, with 17 bases between. CDR3 nucleotide sequence: TGTGCCAGCAGCCCCGGCCCCGACAGACCCACAGATACGCAGTATTTT. Translation gives CASSPGPDRPTDTQYF.

V and J are TRBV7-9 and TRBJ2-7, with D maybe TRBD2 (6 bases). The CDR3 has 15 amino acids. V was shortened by 5 bases and J by 6 bases, with 20 bases between the two germline ends. Germline CDR1 is SEHNR and CDR2 is FQNEAQ (reference sequence). CDR3 loop: CASSHPGTPQPEQYF. In DNA form, the CDR3 reads TGTGCCAGCAGCCATCCGGGGACTCCTCAACCCGAGCAGTACTTC.

This chain uses TRBV6-5 with TRBJ1-2; maybe TRBD1 (6 bases). With 5 bases removed from V and 7 bases from J, the gap between germline ends came to 11 bases. The germline V gene has CDR1 MNHEY and CDR2 SVGAGI. The CDR3 has 12 amino acids. The CDR3 DNA sequence: TGTGCCAGCAGTCCAGGGGTAGGTGGCTACACCTTC. This gives the protein CASSPGVGGYTF.

The genes are TRBV5-5 and TRBJ2-1; 8 bases line up with TRBD1. With V trimmed by 4 bases and J by 2 bases, 5 bases remained unmatched. The CDR3 spans 15 residues. The germline V gene has CDR1 SGHKS and CDR2 YYEKEE (reference sequence). The CDR3 reads CASSRDRPTYNEQFF. For the CDR3, the DNA is TGTGCCAGCAGCAGGGACAGGCCTACCTACAATGAGCAGTTCTTC. The full variable domain, its missing parts supplied by reference TRBV5-5 and TRBJ2-1, is DAGVTQSPTHLIKTRGQQVTLRCSPISGHKSVSWYQQVLGQGPQFIFQYYEKEERGRGNFPDRFSARQFPNYSSELNVNALLLGDSALYLCASSRDRPTYNEQFFGPGTRLTVL.

This clone has a handful of counts. The J gene is TRBJ2-1, the V gene TRBV6-6; 9 positions match TRBD2. Germline V gene data show CDR1 as MNHNY and CDR2 as SVGAGI (reference sequence). This CDR3 spans 15 amino acids. V dropped 2 bases and J dropped 3; count of bases not matched to a gene: 2. The CDR3 loop is CASSYASGDYNEQFF. For the CDR3, the DNA is TGTGCCAGCAGTTACGCTAGCGGGGACTACAATGAGCAGTTCTTC.

The chain employs TRBV9 and TRBJ2-7, with D maybe TRBD2 (6 bases). Trimming took 1 base from V and 6 from J, leaving 8 bases between them. The germline CDR1 and CDR2 sequences are SGDLS and YYNGEE. The CDR3 is made up of 12 amino acids. This CDR3 is CASSVLGGEQYF. The CDR3 DNA follows: TGTGCCAGCAGCGTATTGGGGGGCGAGCAGTACTTC. Full variable domain (remainder filled in from reference TRBV9 and TRBJ2-7): DSGVTQTPKHLITATGQRVTLRCSPRSGDLSVYWYQQSLDQGLQFLIQYYNGEERAKGNILERFSAQQFPDLHSELNLSSLELGDSALYFCASSVLGGEQYFGPGTRLTVT.